This T cell receptor beta chain was sequenced during a study of cytomegalovirus exposure and HLA in healthy donors. This CDR3 contains 16 residues. Germline assignment: CDR1 ENHRY and CDR2 SYGVKD. J was trimmed by 2 bases and V by 7 bases; bases with no gene match: 11. The PCR employed 60 Vbeta primers together with 13 Jbeta primers. Method: immunoSEQ multiplex PCR; TCRdb's copy keeps in-frame clones and lacks some. The table includes around 150,000 clones, more than 75% detected once. V and J are TRBV10-3 and TRBJ2-3, with TRBD2 matching 8 bases. The clonotype originates from a girl aged 10 to 17 in good health and CMV-seropositive. The source material was PBMCs. The CDR3 bases are TGTGCCATCAACTCGATTCCGGGACTAGACACAGATACGCAGTATTTT. Translated, it gives CAINSIPGLDTDTQYF.